Below, 6 T cell receptor beta chains from the same sample are listed, as sequenced in a study of T cell responses to AZD1222 COVID-19 vaccine. TCRdb's table, derived via immunoSEQ multiplex PCR, lists solely in-frame clones and lacks some. The sample has roughly 120,000 clones, roughly 90% seen once. The input for sequencing was peripheral blood, taken on day 0 of AZD1222 vaccination. The receptors derive from an adult in good health.

CDR3: CASSLPNQPQHF. CDR3 sequence (DNA): TGTGCCAGCAGCTTACCCAATCAGCCCCAGCATTTT. The V call is TRBV7-2, the J call TRBJ1-5; D is uncertain. CDR1 and CDR2 (germline): SGHTA, FQGNSA. Trimming stripped 2 bases from V and 3 bases from J, with 2 bases between. This CDR3 has 12 amino acids.

V is TRBV30 and J is TRBJ1-5; tentative D call: TRBD1 (6 bases). In germline, CDR1 is GTSNPN, CDR2 SVGIG (reference sequence). The V gene lost 0 bases and the J gene lost 7 bases, with 16 bases spanning the gap. This CDR3 region has 15 residues. The CDR3 coding sequence is TGTGCCTGGAGTGTACAAACAGGGTCGGGACAGCCCCAGCATTTT. Protein sequence: CAWSVQTGSGQPQHF.

The genes are TRBV7-2 and TRBJ1-6, with D hard to call. V was cut by 1 base and J by 0 bases, with 4 bases left in between. This CDR3 spans 15 amino acids. Germline V gene data show CDR1 as SGHTA and CDR2 as FQGNSA. CDR3: CASSLGASYNSPLHF. The CDR3 DNA follows: TGTGCCAGCAGCTTAGGGGCCTCCTATAATTCACCCCTCCACTTT.

The rearrangement uses TRBV6-5 and TRBJ2-1; 9 nucleotides align to TRBD2. This CDR3 has 13 residues. Germline V gene lookup returns CDR1 MNHEY and CDR2 SVGAGI. The V segment lost 11 bases and the J segment 6 bases; nucleotides outside the gene matches: 8. The CDR3 protein is CAGGLAGINEQFF. The CDR3 DNA reads TGTGCCGGGGGGCTAGCGGGAATCAATGAGCAGTTCTTC.

The chain combines TRBV29-1 with TRBJ1-6, with D unresolved. CDR3 length equals 15 residues. Germline lookup yields CDR1 SQVTM and CDR2 ANQGSEA. V was shortened by 7 bases and J by 0 bases, with 13 bases between the two germline ends. The CDR3 here is CSARFGSSYNSPLHF. CDR3 sequence (DNA): TGCAGCGCACGCTTCGGGAGCTCCTATAATTCACCCCTCCACTTT. The full variable domain, with the rest looked up from reference TRBV29-1 and TRBJ1-6, is SAVISQKPSRDICQRGTSLTIQCQVDSQVTMMFWYRQQPGQSLTLIATANQGSEATYESGFVIDKFPISRPNLTFSTLTVSNMSPEDSSIYLCSARFGSSYNSPLHFGNGTRLTVT.

This clone was seen more than once but under ten times. V is TRBV7-6 and J is TRBJ1-5; D remains ambiguous. Trimming took off 4 bases at V and 6 bases at J, with 7 bases between the two ends. The germline CDR1 and CDR2 sequences are SGHVS and FNYEAQ. The CDR3 extends over 12 amino acids. The CDR3 loop reads CASSSRGQPQHF. The CDR3 nucleotides read TGTGCCAGCAGCTCCCGTGGTCAGCCCCAGCATTTT.